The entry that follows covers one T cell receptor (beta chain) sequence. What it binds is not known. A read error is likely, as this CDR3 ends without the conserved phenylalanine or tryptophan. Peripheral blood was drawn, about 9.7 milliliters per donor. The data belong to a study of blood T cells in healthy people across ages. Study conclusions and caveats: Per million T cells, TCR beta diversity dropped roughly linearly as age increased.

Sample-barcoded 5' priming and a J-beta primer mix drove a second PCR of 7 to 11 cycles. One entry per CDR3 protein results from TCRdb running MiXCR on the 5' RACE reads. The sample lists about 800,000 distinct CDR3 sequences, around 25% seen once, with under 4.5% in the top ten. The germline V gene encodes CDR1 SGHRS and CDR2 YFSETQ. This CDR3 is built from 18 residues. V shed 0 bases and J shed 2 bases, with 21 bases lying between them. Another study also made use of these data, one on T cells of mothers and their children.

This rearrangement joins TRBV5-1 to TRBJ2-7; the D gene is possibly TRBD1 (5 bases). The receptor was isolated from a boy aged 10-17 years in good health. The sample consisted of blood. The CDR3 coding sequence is TGCGCCAGCAGCTTGGTAAGGGGCCTGTCAGATTTAACCTACGAGCAGTACTTG. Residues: CASSLVRGLSDLTYEQYL.